This is a list of T cell receptor beta chains from one sample in a study of blood T cells in healthy people across ages. TCRdb passed the 5' RACE reads through MiXCR, listing each CDR3 protein once. The sample shows about 1,400,000 distinct CDR3 sequences, around 59% of them seen only once. Material: blood. The receptor source for this set is a man aged 18-30 years in good health. Each CDR3 is given with its conserved first and last residue. A D gene is named only where the DNA matches it firmly. Clone size is not always given. Where it is, it says once, few, many or a class for expanded clones.

d_call	j_call	clone_size	v_call	cdr3_nt	cdr3_aa
-	TRBJ2-3	few	TRBV20-1	TGCAGTGCTTACCGGGACAGCACAGATACGCAGTATTTT	CSAYRDSTDTQYF
-	TRBJ2-1	-	TRBV7-2	TGTGCCAGCAGCTTGGGCCCCAACTACAATGAGCAGTTCTTC	CASSLGPNYNEQFF
TRBD1	TRBJ1-4	-	TRBV7-9	TGTGCCAGCAGCCCCGAGGGGGCGAGGGATGAAAAACTGTTTTTT	CASSPEGARDEKLFF
-	TRBJ2-7	-	TRBV4-2	TGTGCCAGCAGCCAAGTGATGGCAGTGCAGGACTACGAGCAGTACTTC	CASSQVMAVQDYEQYF
-	TRBJ2-7	-	TRBV6-5	TGTGCCAGCAGTGCCGGGACACTTCCCTACGAGCAGTACTTC	CASSAGTLPYEQYF
-	TRBJ1-2	-	TRBV2	TGTGCCAGCAGAGACGGAATCTATGGCTACACCTTC	CASRDGIYGYTF
-	TRBJ1-2	once	TRBV28	TGTGCCAGCGGCTATATGACGGACTACTATGGCTACACCTTC	CASGYMTDYYGYTF
-	TRBJ1-2	-	TRBV12-3/TRBV12-4	TGTGCCAGCAGTTTATCGACCCAATATGACTATGGCTACACCTTC	CASSLSTQYDYGYTF
-	TRBJ1-1	few	TRBV7-2	TGTGCCAGCAGCTTAAAGGCAGGGCGCTATTTGAACACTGAAGCTTTCTTT	CASSLKAGRYLNTEAFF
-	TRBJ1-4	-	TRBV18	TGTGCCAGCTCATCAAGAGGCGGGGGCCAGGGTAATGAAAAACTGTTTTTT	CASSSRGGGQGNEKLFF
-	TRBJ2-1	-	TRBV20-1	TGCAGTGCTAGAGATTCGCTGAGGGTCGATGAGCAGTTCTTC	CSARDSLRVDEQFF
TRBD1	TRBJ2-7	-	TRBV5-1	TGCGCCAGCAGCGCCCGTCTGGGACAGTCCTACGAGCAGTACTTC	CASSARLGQSYEQYF
-	TRBJ1-5	-	TRBV15	TGTGCCACCAGCAGCGAAGCAGGGTGGGGGCAGCCCCAGCATTTT	CATSSEAGWGQPQHF
TRBD2	TRBJ2-7	-	TRBV12-3/TRBV12-4	TGTGCCAGCAGTTTCCGGACTAGCGAGAGTGACGAGCAGTACTTC	CASSFRTSESDEQYF
TRBD1	TRBJ1-2	-	TRBV7-9	TGTGCCAGCAGCTATGGGACAGGGGCCGATGGCTACACCTTC	CASSYGTGADGYTF
TRBD2	TRBJ2-1	once	TRBV20-1	TGCAGTGCTAGAGGCCCGAGGGTGACGGGAGGTGTGGCGCACAATGAGCAGTTCTTC	CSARGPRVTGGVAHNEQFF
-	TRBJ2-5	-	TRBV28	TGTGCCAGCAGTCCAAGACAGGACCAAGAGACCCAGTACTTC	CASSPRQDQETQYF
-	TRBJ1-6	once	TRBV20-1	TGCAGTGCTGGGGCAGGGAGGGTCAGATCACCCCTCCACTTT	CSAGAGRVRSPLHF
-	TRBJ1-1	-	TRBV28	TGTGCCAGCAGTTTCTTCCTGGGCACTGAAGCTTTCTTT	CASSFFLGTEAFF
-	TRBJ2-1	-	TRBV7-9	TGTGCCAGCAGCTTAATATCGGCTGGCGATGAGCAGTTCTTC	CASSLISAGDEQFF
TRBD1	TRBJ2-6	once	TRBV7-2	TGTGCCAGCAGCCCTTATGGACAGGGTCTCTGGGCCAACGTCCTGACTTTC	CASSPYGQGLWANVLTF
-	TRBJ2-7	-	TRBV14	TGTGCCAGCAGCCAACACCAGGGCAGCTCCTACAATGAGCAGTACTTC	CASSQHQGSSYNEQYF
-	TRBJ2-6	few	TRBV27	TGTGCCAGCAAAGAAGGAGGGGGGTCTGGGGCCAACGTCCTGACTTTC	CASKEGGGSGANVLTF
-	TRBJ2-2	-	TRBV27	TGTGCCAGCAGTGGATGGCGGGGGAACACCGGGGAGCTGTTTTTT	CASSGWRGNTGELFF
-	TRBJ2-3	once	TRBV11-2	TGTGCCAGCAGCTTCCCTAACTCAGATACGCAGTATTTT	CASSFPNSDTQYF
TRBD2	TRBJ2-7	-	TRBV20-1	TGCAGTGCTAGGCAACTACTAGCGGGAGGGGGCCACGAGCAGTACTTC	CSARQLLAGGGHEQYF
-	TRBJ2-1	-	TRBV2	TGTGCCAGCAGTCCGATCAGGGACGCTGAGCAGTTCTTC	CASSPIRDAEQFF
-	TRBJ2-1	-	TRBV11-2	TGTGCCAGCAGATTCCTAACACCCTACAATGAGCAGTTCTTC	CASRFLTPYNEQFF
-	TRBJ1-4	-	TRBV4-1	TGCGCCAGCAGCCAACAAACTAATGAAAAACTGTTTTTT	CASSQQTNEKLFF
-	TRBJ2-3	few	TRBV29-1	TGCAGCGTGGGGGGGACAGGCAACACAGATACGCAGTATTTT	CSVGGTGNTDTQYF
-	TRBJ2-7	-	TRBV5-6	TGTGCCAGCAGCTTTGGCGGTATAGGCCTCGACGAGCAGTACTTC	CASSFGGIGLDEQYF
TRBD1	TRBJ2-2	-	TRBV7-2	TGTGCCAGCAGCCTAGGGACAGTCACCGGGGAGCTGTTTTTT	CASSLGTVTGELFF
TRBD1	TRBJ2-6	-	TRBV24-1	TGTGCCACCAGTGATCGGGCCCGGGACAGGGATTCCTCTGGGGCCAACGTCCTGACTTTC	CATSDRARDRDSSGANVLTF
-	TRBJ2-7	few	TRBV28	TGTGCCAGCATCCTGGGGGGACTCTCCTACGAGCAGTACTTC	CASILGGLSYEQYF
TRBD2	TRBJ2-1	few	TRBV7-2	TGTGCCAGCAGCACTGAAACCTGGACTAGCGGGAGGGCCAGTGAGCAGTTCTTC	CASSTETWTSGRASEQFF
-	TRBJ1-2	-	TRBV20-1	TGCAGTGCTAGATGGGTTTGGGGCGGCTACACCTTC	CSARWVWGGYTF
-	TRBJ2-7	-	TRBV20-1	TGCAGTGCTCAACAGGGCACCTACGAGCAGTACTTC	CSAQQGTYEQYF
-	TRBJ2-1	-	TRBV7-9	TGTGCCAGCAGCTTAGCGGGGAAAACCTACAATGAGCAGTTCTTC	CASSLAGKTYNEQFF
TRBD2	TRBJ2-3	-	TRBV20-1	TGCAGTAGCGGGAGTCCCACAGATACGCAGTATTTT	CSSGSPTDTQYF
-	TRBJ2-1	-	TRBV27	TGTGCCAGCAGTTTAACTGCAGGGAGGGGGCGGAATGAGCAGTTCTTC	CASSLTAGRGRNEQFF
-	TRBJ1-5	-	TRBV3-1	TGTGCCAGCAGCCCACAGCCCGGGGGAGATCAGCCCCAGCATTTT	CASSPQPGGDQPQHF
-	TRBJ2-1	few	TRBV10-3	TGTGCCATCAGTGAGTTAGGACAGGGACTACAAGAGCAGTTCTTC	CAISELGQGLQEQFF
-	TRBJ1-1	-	TRBV7-9	TGTGCCAGCAGCCTTGCATGGGGGGACGAAGCTTTCTTT	CASSLAWGDEAFF
-	TRBJ2-7	-	TRBV3-1	TGTGCCAGCAGCCAAGAAGGATCTAGTAGGTCCTACGAGCAGTACTTC	CASSQEGSSRSYEQYF
TRBD1	TRBJ2-3	-	TRBV20-1	TGCAGTGCTGGGGCGCGACAGGGGGCGGCGGATACGCAGTATTTT	CSAGARQGAADTQYF
-	TRBJ2-1	few	TRBV6-2/TRBV6-3	TGTGCCAGCAGTTATCCTCGCCAGGGAGAATACAATGAGCAGTTCTTC	CASSYPRQGEYNEQFF
-	TRBJ2-2	-	TRBV4-3	TGCGCCAGCAGCCAAGCTGGCTTCGGGGAGCTGTTTTTT	CASSQAGFGELFF
-	TRBJ1-4	-	TRBV12-3/TRBV12-4	TGTGCCAGCAGACCAACTGATTCGGGACGGAAACTGTTTTTT	CASRPTDSGRKLFF
TRBD2	TRBJ2-7	-	TRBV27	TGTGCCAGCAGTTTCTCGCGGGAGGGCTACGAGCAGTACTTC	CASSFSREGYEQYF
TRBD2	TRBJ2-1	few	TRBV20-1	TGCAGTGTGGGACTAGCGGGAGGCCGAAATGAGCAGTTCTTC	CSVGLAGGRNEQFF
-	TRBJ2-7	-	TRBV10-3	TGTGCCATCATGTGGGACACCCTCTCCTACGAGCAGTACTTC	CAIMWDTLSYEQYF
TRBD2	TRBJ2-1	-	TRBV6-6	TGTGCCAGCGCCAGGACTAGGCCCAATGAGCAGTTCTTC	CASARTRPNEQFF
TRBD1	TRBJ2-1	-	TRBV4-3	TGCGCCAGCAGCCAAGGGACAGGCTGCAATGAGCAGTTCTTC	CASSQGTGCNEQFF
-	TRBJ2-3	few	TRBV4-1	TGCGCCAGCAGCCAAAGGGATAGCACAGATACGCAGTATTTT	CASSQRDSTDTQYF
-	TRBJ1-6	-	TRBV4-1	TGCGCCAGCAGCCAAGAGGAATTGAGGTCACCCCTCCACTTT	CASSQEELRSPLHF
-	TRBJ1-2	-	TRBV29-1	TGCAGCGTTGTTCTAGATGGCTACACCTTC	CSVVLDGYTF
-	TRBJ1-2	-	TRBV5-1	TGCGCCAGCAGCTTGAGCGGGGGAAGCTACACCTTC	CASSLSGGSYTF